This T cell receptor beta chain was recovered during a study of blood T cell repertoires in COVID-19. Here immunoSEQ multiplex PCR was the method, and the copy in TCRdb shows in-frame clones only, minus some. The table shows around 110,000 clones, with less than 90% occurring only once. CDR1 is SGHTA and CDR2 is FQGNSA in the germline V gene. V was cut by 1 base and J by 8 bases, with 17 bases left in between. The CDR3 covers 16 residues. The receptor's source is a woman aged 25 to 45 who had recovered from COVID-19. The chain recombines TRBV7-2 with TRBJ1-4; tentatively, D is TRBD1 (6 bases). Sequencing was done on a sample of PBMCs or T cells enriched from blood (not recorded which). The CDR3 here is CASSLVWGGRGEKLFF. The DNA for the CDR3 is TGTGCCAGCAGCTTAGTTTGGGGGGGGCGGGGGGAAAAACTGTTTTTT.